In this sample, the clone carrying this T cell receptor beta chain turned up a few times. Antigen: not known. This entry belongs to a study of vaccination and CD4 T cells after COVID-19. Regarding treatment: 10-day PBMC culture with coronavirus spike peptide pools or control peptides (ViraFEST assay). Prior to the COVID-19 pandemic (2011-2018), the unexposed donor's CD4+ T cells were collected. Culture proceeded for around ten days, and CD4+ T cells were then isolated by negative selection. The Oncomine TCR Beta short-read assay was what sequenced the DNA obtained from cultured CD4+ T cells. Genomic DNA was drawn out of CD4+ T cells grown in culture. A single record per CDR3 protein comes from TCRdb applying MiXCR to the PCR reads. The sample has 7,000 to 9,000 distinct CDR3 sequences, nearly 55% seen once; the top ten hold roughly 18%. CDR3 length: 14 amino acids. Germline assignment: CDR1 LNHDA and CDR2 SQIVND (reference sequence). Between the trimmed V and J ends, which lost 4 bases and 5 bases, there was a span of 12 bases.

Study results and limitations: Vaccine-specific clones numbering 304 of 307 showed spike mono-reactivity in convalescent patients.

This sequence was found in a human donor in good health. This rearrangement joins TRBV19 to TRBJ1-5; tentative D call: TRBD1 (6 bases). Sequencing input: CD4+ T cells from blood, cultured in vitro. CDR3 protein: CASSTTGMDQPQHF. The DNA of the CDR3 is TGTGCCAGTAGTACTACAGGGATGGATCAGCCCCAGCATTTT.